Below, one T cell receptor beta chain is given with its context. Antigen: not known. Germline V gene sequence: CDR1 MDHEN, CDR2 SYDVKM. The germline V and J ends were trimmed by 5 bases and 5 bases, with 6 bases remaining between them. This CDR3 region has 12 residues. The data originate from a study of T cell responses to AZD1222 COVID-19 vaccine. Data came from immunoSEQ multiplex PCR; TCRdb stores just in-frame clones and leaves some out. The sample records around 200,000 clones, about 86% being singletons. Study outcomes and limitations: Clonal diversity was possibly underestimated, and white British individuals and females predominated among donors. With two AZD1222 doses given, Spike-specific TCR breadth and depth both rose.

This sample comprised peripheral blood, obtained on day 0 of AZD1222 vaccination. This chain links TRBV28 with TRBJ2-2; D ambiguous. The clonotype originates from an adult in good health. CDR3 coding DNA: TGTGCCAGCAGTCAAAGGACCGGGGAGCTGTTTTTT. This codes for CASSQRTGELFF.